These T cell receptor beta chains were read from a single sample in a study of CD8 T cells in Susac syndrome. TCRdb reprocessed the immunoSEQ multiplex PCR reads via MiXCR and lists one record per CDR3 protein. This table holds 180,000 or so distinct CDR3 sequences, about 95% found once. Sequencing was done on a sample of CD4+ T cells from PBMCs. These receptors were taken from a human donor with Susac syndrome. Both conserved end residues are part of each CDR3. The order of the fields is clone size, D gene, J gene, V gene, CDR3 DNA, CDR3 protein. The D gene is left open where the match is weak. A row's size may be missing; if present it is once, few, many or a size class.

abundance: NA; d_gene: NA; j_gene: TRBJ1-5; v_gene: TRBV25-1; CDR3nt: TGTGCCAGCAGTGGGGGGTGGGATCAGCCCCAGCATTTT; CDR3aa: CASSGGWDQPQHF
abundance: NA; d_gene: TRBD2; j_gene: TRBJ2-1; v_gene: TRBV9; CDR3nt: TGTGCCAGCAGCGATTTAGCGGGGGCCTACAATGAGCAGTTCTTC; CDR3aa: CASSDLAGAYNEQFF
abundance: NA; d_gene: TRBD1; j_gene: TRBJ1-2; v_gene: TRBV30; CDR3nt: TGTGCCTTAGGACAGGGAGAAGGCTACACCTTC; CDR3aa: CALGQGEGYTF
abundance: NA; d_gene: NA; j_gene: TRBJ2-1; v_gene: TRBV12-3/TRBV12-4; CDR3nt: TGTGCCAGCAGTTTTGGGAGGGGACAGATGCAGCAGTTCTTC; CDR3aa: CASSFGRGQMQQFF
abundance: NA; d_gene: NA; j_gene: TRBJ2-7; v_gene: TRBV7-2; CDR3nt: TGTGCCAGCAGCCCCCGCTCTCCCTACGAGCAGTACTTC; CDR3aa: CASSPRSPYEQYF
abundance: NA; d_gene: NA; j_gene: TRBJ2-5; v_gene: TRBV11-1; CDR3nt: TGTGCCAGCAGCTTAGCCCCAAGGGGAGCCCAAGAGACCCAGTACTTC; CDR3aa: CASSLAPRGAQETQYF
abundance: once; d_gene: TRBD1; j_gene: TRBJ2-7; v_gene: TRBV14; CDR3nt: TGTGCCAGCAGCATTCCCGGGACAGGCCCCTACGAGCAGTACTTC; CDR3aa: CASSIPGTGPYEQYF
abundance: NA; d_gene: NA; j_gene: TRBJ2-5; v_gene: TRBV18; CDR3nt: TGTGCCAGCTCCCTCCTGGGGCATCGGGAAGAGACCCAGTACTTC; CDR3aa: CASSLLGHREETQYF
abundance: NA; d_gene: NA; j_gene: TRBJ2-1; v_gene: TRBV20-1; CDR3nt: TGCAGTGCTTTAGTTAGGACCGTGTCAAATGAGCAGTTCTTC; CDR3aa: CSALVRTVSNEQFF
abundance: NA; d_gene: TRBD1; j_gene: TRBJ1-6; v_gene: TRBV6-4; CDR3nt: TGTGCCAGCAGTGACTCGGCAGGGGGGAATTCACCCCTCCACTTT; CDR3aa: CASSDSAGGNSPLHF
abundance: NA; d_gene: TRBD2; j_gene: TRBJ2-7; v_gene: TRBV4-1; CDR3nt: TGCGCCAGCAGCCAGAGGGGACTAGCGGGCAACGAGCAGTACTTC; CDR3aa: CASSQRGLAGNEQYF
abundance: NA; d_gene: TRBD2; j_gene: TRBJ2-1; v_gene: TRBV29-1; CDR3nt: TGCAGCGTTGGTCGTAGACTAGCGGGTTACAATGAGCAGTTCTTC; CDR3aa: CSVGRRLAGYNEQFF
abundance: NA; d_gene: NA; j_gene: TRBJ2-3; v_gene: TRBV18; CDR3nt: TGTGCCAGCTCACCCGGCACAGATACGCAGTATTTT; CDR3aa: CASSPGTDTQYF
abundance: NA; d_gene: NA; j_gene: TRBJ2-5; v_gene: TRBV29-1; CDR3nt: TGCAGCGTTGGCATAGGAGGGGTCCAAGAGACCCAGTACTTC; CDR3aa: CSVGIGGVQETQYF
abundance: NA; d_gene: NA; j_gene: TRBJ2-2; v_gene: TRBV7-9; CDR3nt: TGTGCCAGCAGCTCGGACGTTTCGGGGGAGCTGTTTTTT; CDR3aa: CASSSDVSGELFF
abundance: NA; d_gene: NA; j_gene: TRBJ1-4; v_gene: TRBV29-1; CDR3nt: TGCAGCGTTGGGAGATCGCGGGATGAAAAACTGTTTTTT; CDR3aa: CSVGRSRDEKLFF
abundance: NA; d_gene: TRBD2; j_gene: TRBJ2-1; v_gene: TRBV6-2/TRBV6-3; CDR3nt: TGTGCCAGCAGTTCCGGACTAGCGGGAGAGTCCAATGAGCAGTTCTTC; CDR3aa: CASSSGLAGESNEQFF
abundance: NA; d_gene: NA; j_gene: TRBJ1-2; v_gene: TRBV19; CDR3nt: TGTGCCAGTAGTATAGATCGGGAATCGGGACGTGGCTACACCTTC; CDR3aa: CASSIDRESGRGYTF
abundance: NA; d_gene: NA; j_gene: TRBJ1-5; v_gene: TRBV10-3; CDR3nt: TGTGCCATCAGTGAACAGGCCGCTAGGCCCCAGCATTTT; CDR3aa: CAISEQAARPQHF
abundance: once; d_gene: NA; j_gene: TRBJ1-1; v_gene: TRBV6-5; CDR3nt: TGTGCCAGCAGTTCGGGTGGTGAAGCTTTCTTT; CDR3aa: CASSSGGEAFF
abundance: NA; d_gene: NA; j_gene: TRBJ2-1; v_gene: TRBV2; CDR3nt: TGTGCCAGCAGTGAAATCATTACGAGCTCCTACAATGAGCAGTTCTTC; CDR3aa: CASSEIITSSYNEQFF
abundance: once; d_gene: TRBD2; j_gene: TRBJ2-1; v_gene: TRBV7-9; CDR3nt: TGTGCCAGCAGCTTAGGAAGAGTAGCGGGGGCCAATGAGCAGTTCTTC; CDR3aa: CASSLGRVAGANEQFF
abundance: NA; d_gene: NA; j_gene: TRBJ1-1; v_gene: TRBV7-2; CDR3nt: TGTGCCAGCAGCTGGACACTTAGAAACACTGAAGCTTTCTTT; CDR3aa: CASSWTLRNTEAFF
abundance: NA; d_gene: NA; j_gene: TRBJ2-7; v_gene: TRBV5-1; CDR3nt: TGCGCCAGCGGGGACGGTCCCTACGAGCAGTACTTC; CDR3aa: CASGDGPYEQYF
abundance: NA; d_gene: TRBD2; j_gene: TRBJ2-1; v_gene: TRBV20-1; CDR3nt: TGCAGTGCTAGGGGACTAGCGGGATTGAATGAGCAGTTCTTC; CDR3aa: CSARGLAGLNEQFF
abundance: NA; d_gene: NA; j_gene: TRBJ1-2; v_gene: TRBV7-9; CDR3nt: TGTGCCAGCCGACCGCCGGTATCAGGGAACTATGGCTACACCTTC; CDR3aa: CASRPPVSGNYGYTF
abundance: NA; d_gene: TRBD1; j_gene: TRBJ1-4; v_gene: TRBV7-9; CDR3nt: TGTGCCAGCAGCCACGGGGGACAGGTCATTAATGAAAAACTGTTTTTT; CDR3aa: CASSHGGQVINEKLFF